This passage covers 30 T cell receptor beta chains from one sample sequenced in a study of graft-versus-host responses after intestinal transplantation. The antigens of these receptors remain unknown. Sequencing used immunoSEQ multiplex PCR; TCRdb keeps in-frame clones, though not all of them. Among under 85,000 clones listed, 90% were seen once. Material: unstimulated CD8+ T cells sorted from spleen or lymph node cells, obtained before intestinal transplant. These receptors were taken from a human donor who received an intestinal transplant.

The chain joins TRBV27 to TRBJ1-5; D unresolved. This CDR3 spans 14 amino acids. V lost 6 bases and J lost 1, with 10 bases in between. Germline values: CDR1 MNHEY, CDR2 SMNVEV (reference sequence). In nucleotides, the CDR3 is TGTGCCAGCAGCCTTTACACGAGCAATCAGCCCCAGCATTTT. Its protein is CASSLYTSNQPQHF.

This sequence joins TRBV5-1 and TRBJ1-2; 8 nucleotides line up with TRBD1. The CDR3 length is 17 residues. V lost 1 base and J lost 4; bases outside the gene matches: 12. Per the germline V gene, CDR1 is SGHRS and CDR2 is YFSETQ. CDR3 nucleotide sequence: TGCGCCAGCAGCTTGCCCAATTCGACAGGGGTCGGCTATGGCTACACCTTC. Translating it yields CASSLPNSTGVGYGYTF.

The chain links TRBV7-9 to TRBJ2-2; TRBD2 might be the D (5 bases). The ends were cut back, 3 bases at V and 7 bases at J, with 6 bases in the middle. The CDR3 covers 12 residues. Germline V lookup: CDR1 SEHNR, CDR2 FQNEAQ (reference sequence). The CDR3, as DNA: TGTGCCAGCAGCTTCGGGGTCGGGGAGCTGTTTTTT. Translated: CASSFGVGELFF.

The chain carries TRBV19 and TRBJ1-5, with D possibly being TRBD1 (5 bases). Germline values: CDR1 LNHDA, CDR2 SQIVND (reference sequence). V was shortened by 5 bases and J by 4 bases, with 9 bases between the two germline ends. This CDR3 has 13 amino acids. The CDR3 sequence is CASSFQGNQPQHF. The CDR3 DNA follows: TGTGCCAGTAGTTTTCAGGGAAATCAGCCCCAGCATTTT.

The J gene is TRBJ2-3, the V gene TRBV2; D unresolved. V dropped 3 bases and J dropped 6 bases, with 10 bases sitting between them. Germline CDR1 and CDR2: SNHLY and FYNNEI. CDR3 length: 13 amino acids. The CDR3 DNA reads TGTGCCAGCAGTGACCTAGTTGCTGATACGCAGTATTTT. As protein: CASSDLVADTQYF.

The J gene is TRBJ1-2, the V gene TRBV27; a possible D gene is TRBD1 (6 bases). Trimming removed 2 bases at V and 6 bases at J, with 13 bases between. The germline gives CDR1 MNHEY, CDR2 SMNVEV (reference sequence). This CDR3 has 14 amino acids. The CDR3 sequence is CASSLQGQPDGYTF. The CDR3 DNA reads TGTGCCAGCAGTTTACAAGGACAGCCGGATGGCTACACCTTC.

This chain joins TRBV19 and TRBJ2-7; 10 bases line up with TRBD1. Germline CDR1 reads LNHDA; CDR2 reads SQIVND (reference sequence). With 4 bases clipped from V and 1 base from J, the junction kept 10 bases outside the gene matches. The CDR3 length is 17 residues. The CDR3 sequence: CASSTPPDRGPSYEQYF. DNA of the CDR3: TGTGCCAGTAGTACCCCCCCCGACAGGGGGCCGTCCTACGAGCAGTACTTC.

The gene calls are TRBV4-1 and TRBJ2-7; D call uncertain. The V end lost 1 base, the J end lost 3 bases, and 7 bases lay between the germline ends. CDR3 length: 13 amino acids. Germline assignment: CDR1 MGHRA and CDR2 YSYEKL. The CDR3 protein is CASSQGANYEQYF. CDR3 DNA: TGCGCCAGCAGCCAAGGGGCCAACTACGAGCAGTACTTC.

The chain joins TRBV5-6 to TRBJ2-7; perhaps TRBD1 as D (5 bases). CDR3 size: 13 residues. V gave up 4 bases and J gave up 6 bases, with 14 bases separating them. Germline CDR1 reads SGHDT; CDR2 reads YYEEEE. CDR3 amino acids: CASSQGPEPEQYF. CDR3 nucleotides: TGTGCCAGCAGCCAGGGCCCCGAGCCCGAGCAGTACTTC.

V gene TRBV7-6 combines with J gene TRBJ2-1, with 8 bases matching TRBD2. Looked up from germline, CDR1 is SGHVS and CDR2 is FNYEAQ. V gave up 6 bases and J gave up 7 bases; unmatched junction bases: 17. The CDR3 is 17 amino acids. Here the CDR3 DNA reads TGTGCCAGCAGTCATTGGGGAGCGGGGGCTTCGGGGAATGAGCAGTTCTTC. It yields the protein CASSHWGAGASGNEQFF.

J is TRBJ1-5 and V is TRBV5-6, with 9 bases lining up with TRBD1. The length of the CDR3 is 14 residues. J gave up 9 bases and V 0 bases, and 4 bases lay outside the gene matches. CDR1 SGHDT and CDR2 YYEEEE come from the germline V gene. This chain's CDR3 is CASSLGTGDPPQHF. CDR3 sequence (DNA): TGTGCCAGCAGCTTGGGGACAGGGGACCCGCCCCAGCATTTT.

This clone has only one observation. V usage is TRBV13 and J usage is TRBJ2-3, with 7 bases that match TRBD1. V was clipped by 6 bases and J by 5 bases; unmatched bases: 14. Germline assignment: CDR1 PRHDT and CDR2 FYEKMQ (reference sequence). The CDR3 consists of 16 residues. The CDR3 DNA reads TGTGCCAGCAGTCCAGGGGGAACTTCCCACAGAGATACGCAGTATTTT. This encodes CASSPGGTSHRDTQYF.

This clone was seen just once. The chain is built from TRBV10-3 and TRBJ1-1; the D gene is possibly TRBD1 (6 bases). This CDR3 is built from 18 residues. Trimming cost V 0 bases and J 5 bases, with 22 bases left between them. Germline V gene sequence: CDR1 ENHRY, CDR2 SYGVKD. CDR3 sequence: CAISESRGGGVGRTEAFF. The CDR3 DNA follows: TGTGCCATCAGTGAGTCGAGGGGCGGGGGCGTTGGGAGAACTGAAGCTTTCTTT.

V gene TRBV25-1 combines with J gene TRBJ1-1; D remains ambiguous. Germline V CDR1 and CDR2: MGHDK, SYGVNS. V shed 6 bases and J shed 4 bases, with 6 bases lying between them. The length of the CDR3 is 11 residues. This chain's CDR3 is CASRTPTEAFF. The CDR3, as DNA: TGTGCCAGCAGGACACCCACTGAAGCTTTCTTT.

The chain combines TRBV28 with TRBJ1-2; D ambiguous. CDR3 size: 14 residues. Trimming removed 2 bases at V and 7 bases at J, with 14 bases between. Germline CDR1 reads MDHEN; CDR2 reads SYDVKM. This CDR3 reads CASSLLARGSGYTF. Here the CDR3 DNA reads TGTGCCAGCAGTTTACTCGCCCGAGGGAGTGGCTACACCTTC.

This chain links TRBV19 with TRBJ1-1; TRBD1 matches 7 bases. V lost 5 bases, J lost 5 bases, and 5 bases stayed unmatched. Germline CDR1 reads LNHDA; CDR2 reads SQIVND (reference sequence). This CDR3 region has 13 residues. This CDR3 is CASSLQGLTEAFF. The DNA for the CDR3 is TGTGCCAGTAGTTTACAGGGGTTGACTGAAGCTTTCTTT.

This chain links TRBV2 with TRBJ2-1; 10 bases are a match to TRBD2. From germline, CDR1 is SNHLY and CDR2 FYNNEI. After removal of 3 bases from V and 3 bases from J, the junction contained 2 bases not matched to a gene. This CDR3 is built from 15 residues. This chain's CDR3 is CASSDSSGGYNEQFF. CDR3 DNA sequence: TGTGCCAGCAGTGACTCTAGCGGGGGCTACAATGAGCAGTTCTTC. The full variable domain, completed using reference TRBV2 and TRBJ2-1, is EPEVTQTPSHQVTQMGQEVILRCVPISNHLYFYWYRQILGQKVEFLVSFYNNEISEKSEIFDDQFSVERPDGSNFTLKIRSTKLEDSAMYFCASSDSSGGYNEQFFGPGTRLTVL.

V and J are TRBV10-1 and TRBJ1-1; D gene ambiguous. CDR1 and CDR2 from the germline V gene are WNHNN and SYGVQD (reference sequence). This CDR3 region has 13 residues. V lost 2 bases and J 0 bases, leaving 4 bases between the germline ends. CDR3 nucleotides: TGCGCCAGCAGTGAGGAGTTGAACACTGAAGCTTTCTTT. This codes for CASSEELNTEAFF.

The chain joins TRBV5-1 to TRBJ2-2; D gene unclear. The CDR3 has 12 residues. From germline, CDR1 is SGHRS and CDR2 YFSETQ. V was trimmed by 4 bases and J by 8 bases, leaving 9 bases between them. The CDR3 reads CASSLSGGELFF. CDR3 bases: TGCGCCAGCAGCCTGTCCGGGGGGGAGCTGTTTTTT. Looking up the rest from reference TRBV5-1 and TRBJ2-2 gives the full variable domain: KAGVTQTPRYLIKTRGQQVTLSCSPISGHRSVSWYQQTPGQGLQFLFEYFSETQRNKGNFPGRFSGRQFSNSRSEMNVSTLELGDSALYLCASSLSGGELFFGEGSRLTVL.

V gene TRBV5-1 combines with J gene TRBJ2-3; 9 bases align to TRBD2. V was clipped by 4 bases and J by 2 bases; unmatched bases: 5. The V gene's germline CDR1 is SGHRS and CDR2 YFSETQ. The CDR3 is made up of 15 amino acids. This CDR3 is CASSLAGFFTDTQYF. In nucleotides, the CDR3 is TGCGCCAGCAGCCTAGCGGGGTTCTTCACAGATACGCAGTATTTT.

This chain joins TRBV19 and TRBJ1-5; D is uncertain. This CDR3 contains 15 residues. Trimming left V 3 bases short and J 2 bases short, with 11 bases between. Germline CDR1 LNHDA, CDR2 SQIVND (reference sequence). In DNA form, the CDR3 reads TGTGCCAGTAGTATGACGTGGCAGGGCAATCAGCCCCAGCATTTT. It yields the protein CASSMTWQGNQPQHF.

The V gene is TRBV6-5, the J gene TRBJ2-7, with a weak D call TRBD1 (7 bases). CDR1 MNHEY and CDR2 SVGAGI come from the germline V gene. Trimming removed 0 bases from V and 5 bases from J, with 11 bases in between. The CDR3 totals 14 residues. The DNA for the CDR3 is TGTGCCAGCAGTTACTCGAGCAGGGGGGACGAGCAGTACTTC. Protein product: CASSYSSRGDEQYF.

The rearrangement links TRBV19 to TRBJ1-6, with 8 bases lining up with TRBD1. The V gene's germline CDR1 is LNHDA and CDR2 SQIVND (reference sequence). The CDR3 length is 14 residues. V lost 6 bases, J lost 7 bases, and 5 bases stayed unmatched. The CDR3 DNA reads TGTGCCAGTAGAGGGACAGGCCTAAATTCACCCCTCCACTTT. Its protein is CASRGTGLNSPLHF.

The chain has TRBV10-2 and TRBJ1-2; the D gene is possibly TRBD1 (6 bases). In germline, CDR1 is WSHSY, CDR2 SAAADI. The length of the CDR3 is 13 residues. Trimming removed 6 bases at V and 6 bases at J, with 14 bases between. As DNA, the CDR3 is TGCGCCAGCAGCATAGGGGGTTCCAATGGCTACACCTTC. Amino acid sequence: CASSIGGSNGYTF.

The J gene is TRBJ2-2, the V gene TRBV7-9; D is unclear. The CDR3 contains 14 residues. The V and J ends lost 5 bases and 4 bases respectively, with 11 bases between them. The V gene's germline CDR1 is SEHNR and CDR2 FQNEAQ (reference sequence). The DNA of the CDR3 is TGTGCCAGCAGCGCGACTGAACGCACCGGGGAGCTGTTTTTT. This sequence encodes CASSATERTGELFF.

The rearrangement links TRBV4-1 to TRBJ2-7; 9 bases fit TRBD1. This CDR3 comprises 15 residues. CDR1 and CDR2 (germline): MGHRA, YSYEKL. V dropped 0 bases and J dropped 6; count of bases not matched to a gene: 6. The CDR3 reads CASSQDGQGSLEQYF. The CDR3 nucleotides are TGCGCCAGCAGCCAAGACGGACAGGGGTCTCTCGAGCAGTACTTC.

V and J are TRBV5-1 and TRBJ2-5; 11 positions match TRBD2. This CDR3 has 16 amino acids. Trimming removed 4 bases from V and 6 bases from J; junction bases left unmatched: 11. Germline CDR1 reads SGHRS; CDR2 reads YFSETQ. The CDR3 protein is CASSAPTSGEFKTQYF. The CDR3 DNA reads TGCGCCAGCAGCGCGCCGACTAGCGGGGAATTCAAGACCCAGTACTTC.

The gene calls are TRBV7-6 and TRBJ2-3; no firm D call. Germline V lookup: CDR1 SGHVS, CDR2 FNYEAQ. The germline V and J ends were trimmed by 0 bases and 3 bases, with 4 bases remaining between them. The CDR3 length is 13 residues. The CDR3 nucleotides are TGTGCCAGCAGCTTAGCCAGGACAGATACGCAGTATTTT. Its translation: CASSLARTDTQYF.

The V call is TRBV29-1, the J call TRBJ1-2; D is undetermined. The CDR3 runs to 12 residues. V was shortened by 5 bases and J by 8 bases, with 15 bases between the two germline ends. Per germline, CDR1 SQVTM and CDR2 ANQGSEA. This CDR3 is CSVSQSTGGYTF. DNA of the CDR3: TGCAGCGTTTCCCAGTCCACGGGGGGCTACACCTTC.

The genes are TRBV7-8 and TRBJ2-1; TRBD2 is a possible D gene (6 bases). The germline V gene encodes CDR1 SGHVS and CDR2 FQNEAQ. CDR3 length: 15 amino acids. Trimming shortened V by 4 bases and J by 3 bases, and 13 bases separated the two germline ends. The CDR3 nucleotides are TGTGCCAGCAGCTATGGGACTCCTCACTACAATGAGCAGTTCTTC. Translation: CASSYGTPHYNEQFF.